What follows are 2 T cell receptor beta chains derived from one specimen sequenced in a study of early T cells in non-severe SARS-CoV-2 infection. Via MiXCR, TCRdb re-called the 5' RACE reads, giving one row per CDR3 protein. The data hold 30,000 to 35,000 distinct CDR3 sequences, with roughly 7.2% observed a single time. Sequencing was performed on whole blood. Receptors originate from an adult who was a healthcare worker with PCR-confirmed SARS-CoV-2 infection or an uninfected control (not recorded which).

In this sample, this clonotype turned up many times. The chain carries TRBV28 and TRBJ1-2, with D unclear. The CDR3 sequence is 16 residues long. V lost 5 bases and J 2 bases, leaving 18 bases between the germline ends. Germline loops: CDR1 MDHEN, CDR2 SYDVKM. The CDR3 loop is CASSRRSGLRNYGYTF. The CDR3 DNA follows: TGTGCCAGCAGTCGTAGGTCGGGTCTGCGAAACTATGGCTACACCTTC.

This clonotype came up many times. CDR3 loop: CASSEYGNQPQHF. In nucleotides, the CDR3 is TGTGCCAGCAGTGAATACGGTAATCAGCCCCAGCATTTT. The chain uses TRBV25-1 and TRBJ1-5; D is undetermined. V gave up 0 bases and J gave up 4 bases, with 4 bases separating them. This CDR3 has 13 amino acids. Per germline, CDR1 MGHDK and CDR2 SYGVNS.